The clone carrying this T cell receptor (beta chain) showed up just a few times. What it recognizes is unknown. Autologous stem cell transplantation was followed by relapse in every patient, and brentuximab vedotin exposure varied. Trimming left V 3 bases short and J 4 bases short, with 11 bases between. The V gene's germline CDR1 is SGHRS and CDR2 YFSETQ. The CDR3 totals 14 residues. The data belong to a study of PD-1 blockade in classical Hodgkin lymphoma. At the level of the study: Patients were infused with nivolumab 3 mg/kg every 2 weeks. Study-level results: Any patient who commenced nivolumab under 1 year after ASCT was excluded.

Repertoires were generated with immunoSEQ multiplex PCR, while TCRdb's copy carries only in-frame clones and drops some. Of 53,000 or so clones in the sample, roughly 80% were seen once. This specimen was peripheral blood mononuclear cells (PBMCs), taken at baseline. V gene TRBV5-1 combines with J gene TRBJ1-5; D not resolved. This receptor was obtained from a human donor with classical Hodgkin lymphoma. The CDR3 sequence: CASSSGERNQPQHF. The CDR3 nucleotides read TGCGCCAGCAGCTCCGGGGAGCGTAATCAGCCCCAGCATTTT.